These 19 T cell receptor beta chains share one sample of origin, sequenced in a study of T cells in Graves' hyperthyroidism and ophthalmopathy. RNA transcripts were the template for amplifying TCR beta CDR3 regions. The study used the HTBI primer set for a first-round RT-PCR of the TCR CDR3. Using its own MiXCR run on the multiplex PCR reads, TCRdb lists one record per CDR3 protein. The table records about 200,000 distinct CDR3 sequences, roughly a sixth of them present only once. Sequenced: blood. These TCRs come from a woman in her forties or fifties with Graves' hyperthyroidism.

This chain joins TRBV4-2 and TRBJ2-5, with D unresolved. Germline V gene data show CDR1 as LGHNA and CDR2 as YNFKEQ. The germline V and J ends were trimmed by 4 bases and 3 bases, with 9 bases remaining between them. The length of the CDR3 is 13 residues. CDR3 in amino acids: CASSPTPKETQYF. For the CDR3, the DNA is TGTGCCAGCAGCCCAACTCCGAAAGAGACCCAGTACTTC.

The gene calls are TRBV9 and TRBJ2-7; tentative D call: TRBD1 (6 bases). Germline V CDR1 and CDR2: SGDLS, YYNGEE. V dropped 4 bases and J dropped 0 bases, with 17 bases sitting between them. This CDR3 spans 16 amino acids. DNA for the CDR3: TGTGCCAGCAGCAAAGGGGGAAGGCAGCTCTCCTACGAGCAGTACTTC. This translates into CASSKGGRQLSYEQYF.

This CDR3 is CASSPTGTSSTDTQYF. CDR3 nucleotide sequence: TGTGCCAGCAGCCCTACTGGGACTAGCAGCACAGATACGCAGTATTTT. This sequence joins TRBV14 and TRBJ2-3, with 9 positions matching TRBD2. The trim removed 4 bases at V and 0 bases at J, leaving 5 bases unmatched. Germline loops: CDR1 SGHDN, CDR2 FVKESK. The CDR3 runs to 16 residues.

This clonotype has a count of ten or more. The chain has TRBV2 and TRBJ2-7; the match to TRBD2 covers 12 bases. The CDR3 consists of 14 residues. J was trimmed by 5 bases and V by 6 bases; bases with no gene match: 5. Germline assignment: CDR1 SNHLY and CDR2 FYNNEI. CDR3 nucleotide sequence: TGTGCCAGCAGAGAGACTAGCGGGAGCAACGAGCAGTACTTC. Its protein is CASRETSGSNEQYF.

This clonotype was seen a handful of times. The V gene is TRBV4-1, the J gene TRBJ2-5, with unresolved D. V shed 3 bases and J shed 3 bases, with 14 bases lying between them. CDR1 and CDR2 from the germline V gene are MGHRA and YSYEKL. The CDR3 length is 15 residues. The CDR3 DNA is TGCGCCAGCAGCCAGATCGGGCCAAAGAAAGAGACCCAGTACTTC. Encoded protein: CASSQIGPKKETQYF.

This clonotype appeared many times. The rearrangement links TRBV3-1 to TRBJ1-5; TRBD1 is a possible D gene (6 bases). This CDR3 spans 12 amino acids. The V end was cut by 4 bases, the J end by 7 bases, with 8 bases between. CDR1 is LGHDT, CDR2 YNNKEL, per germline (reference sequence). The CDR3 nucleotides are TGTGCCAGCAGCCGGGACAACCAGCCCCAGCATTTT. This codes for CASSRDNQPQHF.

This clonotype was counted ten times or more. This chain joins TRBV2 and TRBJ2-3; D not resolved. V lost 1 base and J lost 1, with 9 bases in between. The CDR3 covers 15 residues. Germline CDR1 and CDR2: SNHLY and FYNNEI. CDR3 residues: CASSEGAGGTDTQYF. The CDR3 DNA reads as TGTGCCAGCAGTGAAGGGGCAGGAGGCACAGATACGCAGTATTTT.

This clonotype has only a few counts. The CDR3 loop reads CASSFNPRTGGEQYF. As DNA, the CDR3 is TGTGCCAGCAGCTTTAACCCCCGGACAGGGGGTGAGCAGTACTTC. V and J are TRBV7-8 and TRBJ2-7; 10 positions agree with TRBD1. CDR3 size: 15 residues. V lost 3 bases and J lost 7; bases outside the gene matches: 9. Per germline, CDR1 SGHVS and CDR2 FQNEAQ.

The genes are TRBV29-1 and TRBJ2-7; 15 bases fit TRBD2. The CDR3 extends over 16 amino acids. The germline gives CDR1 SQVTM, CDR2 ANQGSEA. V trimming: 5 bases; J trimming: 5 bases; junction bases outside the gene matches: 10. The CDR3 here is CSVSGTSGRSAHEQYF. CDR3 coding DNA: TGCAGCGTTTCCGGGACTAGCGGGAGGTCGGCCCACGAGCAGTACTTC.

This clonotype was observed at least ten times. This rearrangement joins TRBV20-1 to TRBJ2-1; 14 bases agree with TRBD2. CDR1 is DFQATT and CDR2 is SNEGSKA in the germline V gene (reference sequence). The CDR3 has 16 amino acids. Losses at the gene ends were 6 bases for V and 2 bases for J; bases not matched to a gene: 6. CDR3 DNA sequence: TGCAGTGCCGAGGGACTAGCGGGAGTGCCCTACAATGAGCAGTTCTTC. Translation: CSAEGLAGVPYNEQFF.

V and J are TRBV2 and TRBJ2-1; 13 bases are shared with TRBD2. J was trimmed by 0 bases and V by 4 bases; bases with no gene match: 0. The CDR3 has 16 amino acids. CDR1 and CDR2 (germline): SNHLY, FYNNEI. DNA for the CDR3: TGTGCCAGCAGTGGGACTAGCGGGGGCTCCTACAATGAGCAGTTCTTC. Its protein product is CASSGTSGGSYNEQFF.

The chain combines TRBV5-1 with TRBJ1-1; D gene uncertain. Germline V lookup: CDR1 SGHRS, CDR2 YFSETQ. Trimming left V 4 bases short and J 3 bases short, with 10 bases between. This CDR3 contains 13 residues. Here the CDR3 DNA reads TGCGCCAGCAGCAGCAACTGGGACACTGAAGCTTTCTTT. Translating gives CASSSNWDTEAFF. The whole variable domain, filled in from reference TRBV5-1 and TRBJ1-1, reads KAGVTQTPRYLIKTRGQQVTLSCSPISGHRSVSWYQQTPGQGLQFLFEYFSETQRNKGNFPGRFSGRQFSNSRSEMNVSTLELGDSALYLCASSSNWDTEAFFGQGTRLTVV.

The rearrangement links TRBV30 to TRBJ1-2; D may be TRBD1 (6 bases). Trimming took off 5 bases at V and 3 bases at J, with 16 bases between the two ends. This CDR3 has 14 residues. Germline V CDR1 and CDR2: GTSNPN, SVGIG (reference sequence). CDR3 sequence (DNA): TGTGCCTGGCAAGAACAGGGCGCGCACTATGGCTACACCTTC. This codes for CAWQEQGAHYGYTF.

With respect to this clonotype: A read error may explain this, as a much larger clone is one base away. V and J are TRBV24-1 and TRBJ2-1; D is possibly TRBD2 (6 bases). CDR3 length: 16 amino acids. Looked up from germline, CDR1 is KGHDR and CDR2 is SFDVKD. CDR3 DNA: TGTGCCACCAGTGCCGGGACTCTGGGACGGTACAATGAGCAGTCCTTC. Protein: CATSAGTLGRYNEQSF.

This clonotype appeared a few times. The rearrangement uses TRBV19 and TRBJ2-1; 7 positions agree with TRBD2. V dropped 3 bases and J dropped 5; count of bases not matched to a gene: 4. The germline V gene has CDR1 LNHDA and CDR2 SQIVND (reference sequence). The CDR3 is made up of 14 amino acids. This CDR3 reads CASSISGTNNEQFF. CDR3 sequence (DNA): TGTGCCAGTAGTATCTCCGGGACTAACAATGAGCAGTTCTTC.

The rearrangement joins TRBV11-2 to TRBJ2-5; 9 bases match TRBD2. The CDR3 loop spans 13 amino acids. Germline trimming cut 6 bases from V and 5 bases from J; bases unmatched to any gene: 4. Germline assignment: CDR1 SGHAT and CDR2 FQNNGV. DNA of the CDR3: TGTGCCAGCAGTTCTAGCGGGACGGAGACCCAGTACTTC. Residues: CASSSSGTETQYF.

This clonotype occurred a few times. This sequence joins TRBV7-6 and TRBJ2-3; 7 positions match TRBD2. This CDR3 spans 15 amino acids. Per the germline V gene, CDR1 is SGHVS and CDR2 is FNYEAQ. V lost 3 bases, J lost 2 bases, and 5 bases stayed unmatched. CDR3 loop: CASSLGEGPTDTQYF. The CDR3 bases are TGTGCCAGCAGCTTGGGGGAGGGCCCCACAGATACGCAGTATTTT.

This clonotype was seen repeatedly, ten times or more. This sequence joins TRBV12-3 or TRBV12-4 and TRBJ2-1, with 10 bases lining up with TRBD1. The CDR3 covers 23 residues. Trimming removed 7 bases from V and 0 bases from J; junction bases left unmatched: 27. DNA for the CDR3: TGTGCCAGCACACCCGTCCGGGACAGGGGCCCATCATTTGTTTCCCCCTCCTACAATGAGCAGTTCTTC. Translating it yields CASTPVRDRGPSFVSPSYNEQFF.

In its sample, this clonotype was seen many times. The rearrangement joins TRBV3-1 to TRBJ1-2; tentatively, D is TRBD1 (6 bases). Trimming left V 0 bases short and J 0 bases short, with 20 bases between. Per the germline V gene, CDR1 is LGHDT and CDR2 is YNNKEL (reference sequence). This CDR3 spans 19 amino acids. CDR3 protein: CASSQDPRRGAPSNYGYTF. The CDR3, as DNA: TGTGCCAGCAGCCAAGATCCACGCAGGGGCGCGCCTTCTAACTATGGCTACACCTTC.